These T cell receptor beta chains were read from a single sample in a study of blood T cell repertoires in COVID-19. The data were produced by immunoSEQ multiplex PCR, yet TCRdb's version contains in-frame clones alone and is incomplete. The sample holds approximately 150,000 clones, roughly 85% seen once. Sequencing was carried out using peripheral blood. These receptors were collected from a human donor with acute or convalescent COVID-19. The donor label of this sample is uncertain. Each CDR3 is given with its conserved first and last residue. The order of the fields is J gene, clone size, V gene, CDR3 length, D gene, CDR3 protein, CDR3 DNA. A D gene is named only where the DNA matches it firmly. Clone size is shown for a subset of rows, as once, few, many or a class of expanded clone.

j_call: TRBJ1-1
clone_size: NA
v_call: TRBV24-1
cdr3_length: 13
d_call: TRBD1
cdr3_aa: CATSDAGGRRAFF
cdr3_nt: TGTGCCACCAGTGATGCAGGGGGCCGTAGAGCTTTCTTT

j_call: TRBJ1-6
clone_size: NA
v_call: TRBV7-2
cdr3_length: 13
d_call: NA
cdr3_aa: CASSSGLGSPLHF
cdr3_nt: TGTGCCAGCAGCTCTGGGCTTGGTTCACCCCTCCACTTT

j_call: TRBJ2-5
clone_size: NA
v_call: TRBV30
cdr3_length: 13
d_call: NA
cdr3_aa: CAWSGTAQETQYF
cdr3_nt: TGTGCCTGGAGTGGGACAGCCCAAGAGACCCAGTACTTC

j_call: TRBJ2-5
clone_size: NA
v_call: TRBV15
cdr3_length: 14
d_call: NA
cdr3_aa: CATSRGKAQETQYF
cdr3_nt: TGTGCCACCAGCAGAGGAAAAGCCCAAGAGACCCAGTACTTC

j_call: TRBJ1-2
clone_size: once
v_call: TRBV27
cdr3_length: 14
d_call: TRBD1
cdr3_aa: CASGQGRGNYGYTF
cdr3_nt: TGTGCCAGCGGACAGGGAAGAGGAAACTATGGCTACACCTTC

j_call: TRBJ2-7
clone_size: once
v_call: TRBV10-1
cdr3_length: 15
d_call: NA
cdr3_aa: CASSLTDYTHYEQYF
cdr3_nt: TGCGCCAGCAGTTTAACGGACTACACCCACTACGAGCAGTACTTC

j_call: TRBJ1-1
clone_size: NA
v_call: TRBV28
cdr3_length: 16
d_call: TRBD1
cdr3_aa: CASSPSPGQGNTEAFF
cdr3_nt: TGTGCCAGCAGTCCAAGCCCGGGACAGGGTAACACTGAAGCTTTCTTT

j_call: TRBJ1-2
clone_size: once
v_call: TRBV9
cdr3_length: 16
d_call: NA
cdr3_aa: CASSVDGQASNYGYTF
cdr3_nt: TGTGCCAGCAGCGTAGATGGGCAGGCCTCTAACTATGGCTACACCTTC

j_call: TRBJ1-3
clone_size: few
v_call: TRBV12-5
cdr3_length: 14
d_call: NA
cdr3_aa: CASGKSGSGNTIYF
cdr3_nt: TGTGCTAGTGGTAAGAGCGGATCTGGAAACACCATATATTTT

j_call: TRBJ1-1
clone_size: NA
v_call: TRBV7-9
cdr3_length: 12
d_call: TRBD1
cdr3_aa: CASSFGQGEAFF
cdr3_nt: TGTGCCAGCAGCTTTGGACAGGGTGAAGCTTTCTTT

j_call: TRBJ1-2
clone_size: NA
v_call: TRBV5-1
cdr3_length: 12
d_call: TRBD1
cdr3_aa: CASTDRGAGYTF
cdr3_nt: TGCGCCAGCACTGACAGGGGAGCTGGCTACACCTTC

j_call: TRBJ1-4
clone_size: NA
v_call: TRBV5-1
cdr3_length: 14
d_call: TRBD1
cdr3_aa: CASSHQGDFEKLFF
cdr3_nt: TGCGCCAGCAGCCATCAGGGGGACTTTGAAAAACTGTTTTTT

j_call: TRBJ1-2
clone_size: NA
v_call: TRBV24-1
cdr3_length: 14
d_call: TRBD1
cdr3_aa: CATSPAGGSGGYTF
cdr3_nt: TGTGCCACCTCCCCCGCAGGGGGCAGCGGTGGCTACACCTTC